This TCR beta chain was recorded in a study of blood T cell repertoires in COVID-19 (dated by TCRdb to 2018 to 2020). Study-level background: Samples covering the acute and convalescent phases of COVID-19 were provided by collaborators in the United States, Italy and Spain. The prospective study material was composed of cDNA or gDNA derived from T cells, B-cell-depleted T cells, or PBMCs. Deeply sampled blood TCRbeta repertoires from subjects exposed to, actively infected with, or recovered from COVID-19 were included in the dataset. The repertoires were made available in a free public database intended to serve as a resource for research on the immune response to SARS-CoV-2. The samples were drawn from the first 160 participants of the ongoing ImmuneRACE study and from 1,254 subjects provided by 6 global collaborators. Nearly every sample came with metadata listing a de-identified subject ID, COVID-19 status, age in years and sex. Where available, HLA class I and class II types were taken from metadata supplied by the sample provider and were not determined by assay-based typing.

Broad study findings and their caveats: The quantity of clinical and demographic metadata differed by source and by participant and was supplied without curation.

On this clone itself: Its recognized antigen is unknown. Base qualities were left out, and no much larger clone turns up one base away.

CDR1 and CDR2, looked up from the germline V gene, are SGHDT and YYEEEE. From the cysteine up to the phenylalanine, the CDR3 has a length of 12 residues. Of the read, only the CDR3 DNA is kept; its 36 bases are in frame from base 1. Clipping removes 2 bases from V and 15 bases from J, with 9 as the unmatched junction base count. The collaborating institutions used their own protocols to collect whole blood in K2EDTA tubes. Collaborator samples were shipped for TCRbeta analysis as frozen whole blood, isolated PBMCs, or DNA extracted from either sample type. TCRbeta CDR3 regions were amplified from genomic DNA by means of the immunoSEQ Assay, a bias-controlled multiplex PCR. Turning to the authors' computational methods: The number of nucleated cells in each sample was estimated by amplification of reference gene primers within the assay. To quantify the absolute abundance of each unique TCRbeta CDR3 rearrangement, sequence reads were collapsed and filtered. Productive Simpson clonality was computed per sample as the square root of Simpson's diversity index over productive rearrangements. TCRdb provides this immuneACCESS table in a form limited to in-frame rearrangements. Some clones are lacking; in checked studies, under half of them reflect an unresolved V gene, and why the rest are absent is not known. V and J calls and clone size come straight from that table; D and trimming were deduced from the DNA. The sample records 150,000 to 200,000 clones, more than 70% of which are singletons. The leading ten clones occupy around 7.5% of the sample.

The chain couples TRBV5-6 to TRBJ2-3, with 7 middle bases fitting TRBD2. This TCR derives from a woman aged 60-75 years with acute or convalescent COVID-19. Sequenced: peripheral blood. The nucleotide sequence is given as TGTGCCAGCAGCTTAGTGCGGGAGATCCACTATTTT. It translates to CASSLVREIHYF.